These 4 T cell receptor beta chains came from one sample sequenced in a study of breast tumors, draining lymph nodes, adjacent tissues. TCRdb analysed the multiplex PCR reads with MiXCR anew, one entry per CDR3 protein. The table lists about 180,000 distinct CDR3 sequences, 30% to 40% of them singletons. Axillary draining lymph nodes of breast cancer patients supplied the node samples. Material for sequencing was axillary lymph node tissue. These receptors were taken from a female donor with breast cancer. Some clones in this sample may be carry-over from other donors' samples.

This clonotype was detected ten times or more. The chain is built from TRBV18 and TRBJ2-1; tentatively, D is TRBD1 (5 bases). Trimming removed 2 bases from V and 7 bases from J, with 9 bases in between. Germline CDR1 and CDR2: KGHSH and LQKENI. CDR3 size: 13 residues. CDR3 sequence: CASSPAGWNEQFF. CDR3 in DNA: TGTGCCAGCTCACCAGCAGGGTGGAATGAGCAGTTCTTC.

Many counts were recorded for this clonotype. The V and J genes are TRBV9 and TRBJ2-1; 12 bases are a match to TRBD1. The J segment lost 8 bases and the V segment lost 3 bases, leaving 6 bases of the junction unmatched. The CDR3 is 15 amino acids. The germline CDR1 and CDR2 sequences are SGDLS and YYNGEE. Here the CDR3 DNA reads TGTGCCAGCAGCGACCGGGACAGGGGGCAATATGAGCAGTTCTTC. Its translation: CASSDRDRGQYEQFF.

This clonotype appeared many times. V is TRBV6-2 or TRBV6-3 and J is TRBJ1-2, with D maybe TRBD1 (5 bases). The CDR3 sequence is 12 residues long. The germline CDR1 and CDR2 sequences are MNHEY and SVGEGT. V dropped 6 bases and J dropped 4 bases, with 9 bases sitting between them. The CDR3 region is CASSGTVYGYTF. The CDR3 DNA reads TGTGCCAGCAGCGGGACCGTCTATGGCTACACCTTC.

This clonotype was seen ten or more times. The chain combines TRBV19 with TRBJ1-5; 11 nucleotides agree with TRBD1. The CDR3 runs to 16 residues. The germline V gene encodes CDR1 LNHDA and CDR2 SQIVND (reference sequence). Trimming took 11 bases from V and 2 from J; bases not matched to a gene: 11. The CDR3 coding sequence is TGTGCCCGCTCCGGGACAGGGGGTGGAGGCAATCAGCCCCAGCATTTT. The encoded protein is CARSGTGGGGNQPQHF.